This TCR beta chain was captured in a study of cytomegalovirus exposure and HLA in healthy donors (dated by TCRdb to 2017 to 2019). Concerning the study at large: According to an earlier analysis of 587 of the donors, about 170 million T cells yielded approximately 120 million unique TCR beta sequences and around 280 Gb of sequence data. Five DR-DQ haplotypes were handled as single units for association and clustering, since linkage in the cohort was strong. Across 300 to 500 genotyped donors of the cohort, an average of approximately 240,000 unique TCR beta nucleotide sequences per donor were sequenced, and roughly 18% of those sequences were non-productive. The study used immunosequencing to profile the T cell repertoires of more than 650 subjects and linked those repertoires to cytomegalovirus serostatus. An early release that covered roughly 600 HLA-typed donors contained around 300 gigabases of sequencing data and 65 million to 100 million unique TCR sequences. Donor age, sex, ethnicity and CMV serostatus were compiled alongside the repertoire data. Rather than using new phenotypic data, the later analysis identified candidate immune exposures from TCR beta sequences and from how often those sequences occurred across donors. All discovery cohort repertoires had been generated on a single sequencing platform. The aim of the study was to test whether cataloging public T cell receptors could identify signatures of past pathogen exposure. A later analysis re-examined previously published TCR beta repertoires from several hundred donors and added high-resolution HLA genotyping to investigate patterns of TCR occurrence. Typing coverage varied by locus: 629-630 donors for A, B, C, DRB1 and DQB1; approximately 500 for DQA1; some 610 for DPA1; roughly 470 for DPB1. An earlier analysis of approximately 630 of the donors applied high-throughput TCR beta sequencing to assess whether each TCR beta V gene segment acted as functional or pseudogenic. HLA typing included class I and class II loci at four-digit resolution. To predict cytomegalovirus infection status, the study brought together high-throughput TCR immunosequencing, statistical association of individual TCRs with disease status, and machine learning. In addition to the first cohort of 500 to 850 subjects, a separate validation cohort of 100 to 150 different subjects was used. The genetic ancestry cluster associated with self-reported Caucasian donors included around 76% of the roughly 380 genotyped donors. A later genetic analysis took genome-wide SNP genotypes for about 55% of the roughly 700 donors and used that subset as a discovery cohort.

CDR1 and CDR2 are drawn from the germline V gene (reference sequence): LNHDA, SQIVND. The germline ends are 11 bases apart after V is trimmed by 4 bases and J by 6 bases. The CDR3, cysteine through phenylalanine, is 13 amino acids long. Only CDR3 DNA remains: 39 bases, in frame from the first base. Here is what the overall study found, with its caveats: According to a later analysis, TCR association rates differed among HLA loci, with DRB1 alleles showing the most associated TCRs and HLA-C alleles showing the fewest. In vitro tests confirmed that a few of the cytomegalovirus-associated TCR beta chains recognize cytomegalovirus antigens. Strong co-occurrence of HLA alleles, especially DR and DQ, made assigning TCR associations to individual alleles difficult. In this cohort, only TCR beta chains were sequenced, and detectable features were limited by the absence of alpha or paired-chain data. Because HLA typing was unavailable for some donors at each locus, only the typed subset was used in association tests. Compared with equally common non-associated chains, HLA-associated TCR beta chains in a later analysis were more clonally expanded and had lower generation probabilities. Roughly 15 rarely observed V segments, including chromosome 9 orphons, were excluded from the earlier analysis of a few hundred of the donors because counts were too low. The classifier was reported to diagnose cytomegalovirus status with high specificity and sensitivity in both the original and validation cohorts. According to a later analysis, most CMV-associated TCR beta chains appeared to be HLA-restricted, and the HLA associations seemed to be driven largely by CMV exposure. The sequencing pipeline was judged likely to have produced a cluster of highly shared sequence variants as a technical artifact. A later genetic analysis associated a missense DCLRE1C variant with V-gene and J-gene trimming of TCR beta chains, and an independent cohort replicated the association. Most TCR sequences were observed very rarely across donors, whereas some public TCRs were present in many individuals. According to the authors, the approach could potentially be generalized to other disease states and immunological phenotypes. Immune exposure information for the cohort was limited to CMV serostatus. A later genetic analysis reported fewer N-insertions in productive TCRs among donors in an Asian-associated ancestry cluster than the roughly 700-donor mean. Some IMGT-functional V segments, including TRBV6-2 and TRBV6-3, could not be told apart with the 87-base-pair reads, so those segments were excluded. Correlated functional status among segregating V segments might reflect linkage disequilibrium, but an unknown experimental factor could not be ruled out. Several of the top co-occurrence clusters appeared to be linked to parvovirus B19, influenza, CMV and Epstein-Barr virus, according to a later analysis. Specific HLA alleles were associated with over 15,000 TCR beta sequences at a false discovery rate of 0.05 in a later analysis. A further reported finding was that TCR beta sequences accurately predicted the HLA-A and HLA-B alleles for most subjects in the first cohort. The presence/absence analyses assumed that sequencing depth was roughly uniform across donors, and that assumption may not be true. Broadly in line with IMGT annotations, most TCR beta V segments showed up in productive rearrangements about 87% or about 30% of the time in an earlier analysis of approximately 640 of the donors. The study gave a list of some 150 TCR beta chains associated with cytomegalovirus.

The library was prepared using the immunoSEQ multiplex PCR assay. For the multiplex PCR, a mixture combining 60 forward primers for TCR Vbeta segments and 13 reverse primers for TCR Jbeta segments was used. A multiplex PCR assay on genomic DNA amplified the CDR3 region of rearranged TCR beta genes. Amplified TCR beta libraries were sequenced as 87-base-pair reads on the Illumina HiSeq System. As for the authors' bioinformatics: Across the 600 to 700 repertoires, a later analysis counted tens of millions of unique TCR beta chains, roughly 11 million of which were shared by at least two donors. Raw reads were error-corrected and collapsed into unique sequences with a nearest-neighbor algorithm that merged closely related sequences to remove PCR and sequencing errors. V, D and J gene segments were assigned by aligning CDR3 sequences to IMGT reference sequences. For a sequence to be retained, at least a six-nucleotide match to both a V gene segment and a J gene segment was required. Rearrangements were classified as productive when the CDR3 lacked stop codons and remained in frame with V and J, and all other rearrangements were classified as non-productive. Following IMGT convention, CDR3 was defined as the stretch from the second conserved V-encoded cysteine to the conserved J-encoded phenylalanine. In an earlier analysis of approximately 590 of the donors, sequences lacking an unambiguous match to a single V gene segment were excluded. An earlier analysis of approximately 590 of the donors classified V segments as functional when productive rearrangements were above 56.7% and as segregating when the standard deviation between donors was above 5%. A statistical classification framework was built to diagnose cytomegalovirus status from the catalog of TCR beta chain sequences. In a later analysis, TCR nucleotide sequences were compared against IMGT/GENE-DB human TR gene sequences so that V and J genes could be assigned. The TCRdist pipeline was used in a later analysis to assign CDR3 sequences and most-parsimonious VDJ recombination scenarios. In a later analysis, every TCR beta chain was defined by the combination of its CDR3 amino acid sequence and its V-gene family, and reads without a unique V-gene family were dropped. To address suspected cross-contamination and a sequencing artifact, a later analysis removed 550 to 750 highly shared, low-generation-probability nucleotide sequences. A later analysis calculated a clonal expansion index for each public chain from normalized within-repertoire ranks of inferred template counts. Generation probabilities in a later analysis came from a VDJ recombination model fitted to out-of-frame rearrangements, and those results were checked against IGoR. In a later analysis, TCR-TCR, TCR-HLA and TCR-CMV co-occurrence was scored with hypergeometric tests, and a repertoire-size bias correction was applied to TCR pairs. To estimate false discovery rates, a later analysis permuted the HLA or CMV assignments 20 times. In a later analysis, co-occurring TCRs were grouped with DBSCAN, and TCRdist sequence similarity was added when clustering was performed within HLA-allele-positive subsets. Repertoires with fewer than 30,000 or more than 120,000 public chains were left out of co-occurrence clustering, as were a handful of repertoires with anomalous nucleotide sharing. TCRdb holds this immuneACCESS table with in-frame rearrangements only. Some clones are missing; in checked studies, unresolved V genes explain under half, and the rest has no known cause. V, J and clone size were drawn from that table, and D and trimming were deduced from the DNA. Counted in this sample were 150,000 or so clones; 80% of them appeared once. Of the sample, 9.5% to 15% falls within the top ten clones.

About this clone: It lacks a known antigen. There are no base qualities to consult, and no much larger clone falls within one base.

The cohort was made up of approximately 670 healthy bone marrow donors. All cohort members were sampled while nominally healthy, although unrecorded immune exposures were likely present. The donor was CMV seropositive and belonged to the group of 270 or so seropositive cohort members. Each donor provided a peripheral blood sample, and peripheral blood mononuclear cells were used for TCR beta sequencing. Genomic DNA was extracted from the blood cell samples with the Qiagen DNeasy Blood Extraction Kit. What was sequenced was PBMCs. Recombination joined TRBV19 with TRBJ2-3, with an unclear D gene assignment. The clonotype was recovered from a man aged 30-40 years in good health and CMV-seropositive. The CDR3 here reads CASSNQVADTQYF. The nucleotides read TGTGCCAGTAGTAACCAGGTTGCGGATACGCAGTATTTT. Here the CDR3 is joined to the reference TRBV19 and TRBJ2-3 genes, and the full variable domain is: DGGITQSPKYLFRKEGQNVTLSCEQNLNHDAMYWYRQDPGQGLRLIYYSQIVNDFQKGDIAEGYSVSREKKESFPLTVTSAQKNPTAFYLCASSNQVADTQYFGPGTRLTVL.